This T cell receptor (beta chain) was sequenced for a study of OX40 agonist ivuxolimab in advanced cancers. Study summary: Ivuxolimab is a fully human IgG2 antibody that activates OX40 (CD134).

Findings and limits, study-wide: Antigen targets of the expanded peripheral T cells went undetermined. Average numbers of expanded clones were greater in CD8+ T cells than in CD4+.

Some clones are missing from TCRdb's copy, which holds only in-frame ones; the method was immunoSEQ multiplex PCR. The table shows tens of thousands of clones, with 70% to 80% occurring only once. In the case of this clone: Antigen: not known.

Trimming cost V 4 bases and J 2 bases; bases outside gene matches: 10. Germline values: CDR1 SGHAT, CDR2 FQNNGV. The CDR3 is 16 residues long. The sequence derives from an adult with an advanced solid tumor such as melanoma, head and neck, liver or kidney cancer. This sample comprised CD4+ or CD8+ T cells sorted from blood, obtained in a trial of the OX40 agonist ivuxolimab. The rearrangement uses TRBV11-2 and TRBJ2-7, with TRBD2 identical over 8 bases. The CDR3 DNA follows: TGTGCCAGCAGCTACCCGTCGGGAGGGACCCCCTACGAGCAGTACTTC. This codes for CASSYPSGGTPYEQYF.